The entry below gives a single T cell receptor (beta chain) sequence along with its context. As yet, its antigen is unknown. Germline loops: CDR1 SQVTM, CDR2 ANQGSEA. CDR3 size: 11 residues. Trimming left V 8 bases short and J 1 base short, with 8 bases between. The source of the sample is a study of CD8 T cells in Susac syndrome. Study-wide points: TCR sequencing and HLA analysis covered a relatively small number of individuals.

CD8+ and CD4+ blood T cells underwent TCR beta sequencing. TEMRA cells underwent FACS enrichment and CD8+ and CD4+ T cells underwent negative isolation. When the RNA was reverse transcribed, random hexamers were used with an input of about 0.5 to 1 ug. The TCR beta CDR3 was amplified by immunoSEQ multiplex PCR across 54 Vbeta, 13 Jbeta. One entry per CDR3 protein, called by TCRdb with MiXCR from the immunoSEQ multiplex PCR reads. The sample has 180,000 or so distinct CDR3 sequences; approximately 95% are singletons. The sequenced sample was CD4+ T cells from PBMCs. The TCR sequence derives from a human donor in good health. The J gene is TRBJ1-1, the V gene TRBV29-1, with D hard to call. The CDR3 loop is CSTSWNTEAFF. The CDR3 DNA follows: TGCAGCACGTCTTGGAACACTGAAGCTTTCTTT.